This T cell receptor (beta chain) is drawn from a study of spatial heterogeneity in lung cancer. Described time point: sample taken at primary tumor resection. No cell sorting; template was whole RNA from tumor, lung tissue or PBMC. TCRdb called the 5' RACE reads again in MiXCR, with one record for every CDR3 protein. The sample lists about 2,800 distinct CDR3 sequences; about 30% were seen once. Germline loops: CDR1 MNHEY, CDR2 SVGAGI. The V and J ends lost 0 bases and 5 bases respectively, with 6 bases between them. This CDR3 is 13 amino acids long. The chain combines TRBV6-5 with TRBJ2-3, with no clear D. This clonotype originated in a male donor with early-stage non-small cell lung cancer. Sample: PBMCs, taken at surgery. The CDR3 sequence: CASSYSPRDTQYF. CDR3 DNA sequence: TGTGCCAGCAGTTACTCCCCGCGAGATACGCAGTATTTT.